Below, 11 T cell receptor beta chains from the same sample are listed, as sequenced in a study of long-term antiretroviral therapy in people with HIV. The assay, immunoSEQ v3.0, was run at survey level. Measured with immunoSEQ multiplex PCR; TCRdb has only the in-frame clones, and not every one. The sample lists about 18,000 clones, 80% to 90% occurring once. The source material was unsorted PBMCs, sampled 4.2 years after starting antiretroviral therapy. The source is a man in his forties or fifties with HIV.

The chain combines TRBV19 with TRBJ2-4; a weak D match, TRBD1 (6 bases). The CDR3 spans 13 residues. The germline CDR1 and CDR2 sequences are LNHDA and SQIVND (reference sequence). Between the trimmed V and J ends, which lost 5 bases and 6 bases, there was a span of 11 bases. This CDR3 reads CASSAGTPNIQYF. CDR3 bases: TGTGCCAGTAGTGCCGGGACACCAAACATTCAGTACTTC.

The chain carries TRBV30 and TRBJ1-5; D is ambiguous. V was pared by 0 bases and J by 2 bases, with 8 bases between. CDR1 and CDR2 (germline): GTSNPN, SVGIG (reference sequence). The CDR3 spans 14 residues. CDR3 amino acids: CAWSVGQGNQPQHF. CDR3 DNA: TGTGCCTGGAGTGTCGGGCAGGGCAATCAGCCCCAGCATTTT.

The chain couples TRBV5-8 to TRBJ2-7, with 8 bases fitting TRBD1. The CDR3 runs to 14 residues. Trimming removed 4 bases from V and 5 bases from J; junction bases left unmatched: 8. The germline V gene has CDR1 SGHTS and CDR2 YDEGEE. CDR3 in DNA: TGTGCCAGCAGCCTCAGGACAGGGAAGGACGAGCAGTACTTC. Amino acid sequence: CASSLRTGKDEQYF.

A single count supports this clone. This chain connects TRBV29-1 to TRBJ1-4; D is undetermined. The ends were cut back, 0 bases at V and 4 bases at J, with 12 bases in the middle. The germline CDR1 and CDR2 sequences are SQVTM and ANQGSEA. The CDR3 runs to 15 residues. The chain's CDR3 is CSVEDVGSGNEKLFF. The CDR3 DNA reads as TGCAGCGTTGAAGATGTCGGGTCGGGTAATGAAAAACTGTTTTTT. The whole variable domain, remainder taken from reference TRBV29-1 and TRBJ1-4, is SAVISQKPSRDICQRGTSLTIQCQVDSQVTMMFWYRQQPGQSLTLIATANQGSEATYESGFVIDKFPISRPNLTFSTLTVSNMSPEDSSIYLCSVEDVGSGNEKLFFGSGTQLSVL.

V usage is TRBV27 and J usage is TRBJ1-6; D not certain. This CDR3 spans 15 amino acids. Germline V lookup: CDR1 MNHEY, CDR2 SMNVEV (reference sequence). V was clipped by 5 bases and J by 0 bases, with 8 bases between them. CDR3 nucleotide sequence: TGTGCCAGCAGTGGTCTCAGCTCCTATAATTCACCCCTCCACTTT. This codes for CASSGLSSYNSPLHF.

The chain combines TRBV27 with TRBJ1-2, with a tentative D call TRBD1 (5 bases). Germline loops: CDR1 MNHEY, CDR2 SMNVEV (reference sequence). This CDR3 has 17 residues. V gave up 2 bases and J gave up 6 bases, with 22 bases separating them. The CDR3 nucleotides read TGTGCCAGCAGTTTACGGGGCGGGGTGGGACCCCATAATGGCTACACCTTC. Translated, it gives CASSLRGGVGPHNGYTF.

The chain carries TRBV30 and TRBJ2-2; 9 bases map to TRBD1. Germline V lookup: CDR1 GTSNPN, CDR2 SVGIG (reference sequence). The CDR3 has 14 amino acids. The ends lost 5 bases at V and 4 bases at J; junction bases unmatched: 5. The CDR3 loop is CAWGQGQVTGELFF. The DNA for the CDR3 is TGTGCCTGGGGACAGGGGCAGGTCACCGGGGAGCTGTTTTTT.

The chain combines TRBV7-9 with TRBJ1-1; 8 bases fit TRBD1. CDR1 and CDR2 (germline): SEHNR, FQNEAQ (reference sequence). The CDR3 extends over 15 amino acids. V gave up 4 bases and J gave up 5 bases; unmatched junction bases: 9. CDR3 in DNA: TGTGCCAGCAGCTCCGGACAGGGAACGGTAACTGAAGCTTTCTTT. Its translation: CASSSGQGTVTEAFF.

CDR3 sequence (DNA): TGTGCCAGCAGTGAAGACGGAGTACAGGGCTACACCTTC. It translates to CASSEDGVQGYTF. This rearrangement joins TRBV2 to TRBJ1-2; D gene uncertain. This CDR3 spans 13 amino acids. The germline V and J ends were trimmed by 1 base and 8 bases, with 11 bases remaining between them. CDR1 is SNHLY, CDR2 FYNNEI, per germline.

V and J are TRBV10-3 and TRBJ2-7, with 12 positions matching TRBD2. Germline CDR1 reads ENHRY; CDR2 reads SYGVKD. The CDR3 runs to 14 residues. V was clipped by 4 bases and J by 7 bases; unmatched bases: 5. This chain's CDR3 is CAISGTSGALEQYF. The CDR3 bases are TGTGCCATCAGTGGGACTAGCGGGGCCTTAGAGCAGTACTTC.

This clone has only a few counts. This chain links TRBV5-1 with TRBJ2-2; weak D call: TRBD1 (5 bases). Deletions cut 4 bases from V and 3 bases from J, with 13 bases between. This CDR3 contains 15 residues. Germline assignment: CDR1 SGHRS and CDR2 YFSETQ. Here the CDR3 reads CASSRSDTYTGELFF. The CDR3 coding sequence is TGCGCCAGCAGCCGTTCGGACACCTACACCGGGGAGCTGTTTTTT.